The rows below give T cell receptor beta chains drawn from one sample of a study of blood T cell repertoires in COVID-19. Method: immunoSEQ multiplex PCR; TCRdb's copy keeps in-frame clones and lacks some. This sample carries 200,000 to 300,000 clones, around 88% of them seen once, and the ten largest clones take about 2%. The sample comprised peripheral blood. These receptors were taken from a young man with active or convalescent COVID-19. The CDR3 runs from the conserved cysteine through the conserved F or W. The D gene is left open where the match is weak. Expanded clones are given a class, and other clones once, few, many or no size at all.

size,V,D,J,DNA,CDR3
-,TRBV15,TRBD1,TRBJ1-1,TGTGCCACCAGCAGATCCAGGGGGCGTCACACTGAAGCTTTCTTT,CATSRSRGRHTEAFF
-,TRBV12-3/TRBV12-4,TRBD2,TRBJ2-2,TGTGCCAGCAGTCCGGGACTAGGCCTGAAGCTGTTTTTT,CASSPGLGLKLFF
-,TRBV11-2,-,TRBJ2-1,TGTGCCAGCAGCTTAGATCGGGGTAGCGTGGACGAGCAGTTCTTC,CASSLDRGSVDEQFF
-,TRBV9,-,TRBJ1-6,TGTGCCAGCAGCGCCGGACAGAATAATTCACCCCTCCACTTT,CASSAGQNNSPLHF
-,TRBV4-1,TRBD2,TRBJ2-2,TGCGCCAGCAAGCTAGCGGGGGGGGCCGGGGAGCTGTTTTTT,CASKLAGGAGELFF
-,TRBV7-8,-,TRBJ1-6,TGTGCCAGCAGCTTAGTGCAGGGGCCTTGGAATTCACCCCTCCACTTT,CASSLVQGPWNSPLHF
few,TRBV7-2,TRBD2,TRBJ2-3,TGTGCCAGCAGATATAGCGGGGTGCACACAGATACGCAGTATTTT,CASRYSGVHTDTQYF
-,TRBV27,TRBD1,TRBJ2-7,TGTGCCAGCAGTTTATCGCTTGGGGACAGCACCTACGAGCAGTACTTC,CASSLSLGDSTYEQYF
-,TRBV30,-,TRBJ1-2,TGTGCCTGGAGTGCATCAGGGCGCTCTGGCTACACCTTC,CAWSASGRSGYTF
-,TRBV3-1/TRBV3-2,-,TRBJ1-1,TGTGCCAGCAGCCGATTTCGGGAAGCTTTCTTT,CASSRFREAFF
-,TRBV21-1,-,TRBJ2-7,TGTGCCAGCAACCGCGGGTGGCTCAAGAGCTCCTACGAGCAGTACTTC,CASNRGWLKSSYEQYF
-,TRBV29-1,TRBD1,TRBJ1-1,TGCAGCGTGCCAGTAGGACAGGATGAAGCTTTCTTT,CSVPVGQDEAFF
-,TRBV29-1,-,TRBJ1-1,TGCAGCGGGGGAGACATGAACACTGAAGCTTTCTTT,CSGGDMNTEAFF
-,TRBV6-5,TRBD1,TRBJ1-5,TGTGCCAGCAGGATCCAGGGGGTTAGCAATCAGCCCCAGCATTTT,CASRIQGVSNQPQHF
few,TRBV11-2,-,TRBJ1-2,TGTGCCAGCAGCTTCAGGCCCCAATGGGGGGAAATTGGCTATGGCTACACCTTC,CASSFRPQWGEIGYGYTF
few,TRBV5-6,-,TRBJ2-5,TGTGCCAGCAGCTTGGGCAGGAACGAGGAGACCCAGTACTTC,CASSLGRNEETQYF
-,TRBV6-2/TRBV6-3,-,TRBJ2-7,TGTGCCAGCAGTTACTCTTACACCTACGAGCAGTACTTC,CASSYSYTYEQYF
-,TRBV5-1,TRBD1,TRBJ1-6,TGCGCCAGCAGGTTCTCTACTGGGACAGGGGACTCACCCCTCCACTTT,CASRFSTGTGDSPLHF
-,TRBV5-5,TRBD2,TRBJ2-7,TGTGCCAGCAGCTTGGCGGGGGGGCGCGACTACGAGCAGTACTTC,CASSLAGGRDYEQYF
-,TRBV5-1,-,TRBJ1-1,TGCGCCAGCAGCTTTGAACCGGGACTAGAAGCTTTCTTT,CASSFEPGLEAFF
few,TRBV7-2,-,TRBJ1-6,TGTGCCAGCAGCTTGGGGACTTATAATTCACCCCTCCACTTT,CASSLGTYNSPLHF
-,TRBV6-2/TRBV6-3,TRBD1,TRBJ1-5,TGTGCCAGCAGTTCTGCCGGGACAGGGGTACAGCCCCAGCATTTT,CASSSAGTGVQPQHF
once,TRBV19,-,TRBJ1-2,TGTGCCAGTAGTATTGCGGAGGGGTCTAACTATGGCTACACCTTC,CASSIAEGSNYGYTF
-,TRBV7-6,-,TRBJ1-1,TGTGCCAGCAGCTTCTTGGGCCGAGAGAACACTGAAGCTTTCTTT,CASSFLGRENTEAFF
-,TRBV6-2/TRBV6-3,TRBD1,TRBJ2-3,TGTGCCAGCAGTTACCCCCAGGGGGCTACCCGACGTCCGAGAGATACGCAGTATTTT,CASSYPQGATRRPRDTQYF
-,TRBV4-1,-,TRBJ2-3,TGCGCCAGCAGCCAAGATCCGGTGAGGGGCACAGATACGCAGTATTTT,CASSQDPVRGTDTQYF
-,TRBV5-5,-,TRBJ1-3,TGTGCCAGCAGCCTAAACAGCCCCTCTGGAAACACCATATATTTT,CASSLNSPSGNTIYF
-,TRBV18,TRBD1,TRBJ2-7,TGTGCCAGCTCGGGTGCAGGGGGCGAGGGACCCTACGAGCAGTACTTC,CASSGAGGEGPYEQYF
once,TRBV6-2/TRBV6-3,-,TRBJ1-4,TGTGCCAGCAGCCCTACTACGCAGGGGTGGACTAATGAAAAACTGTTTTTT,CASSPTTQGWTNEKLFF
-,TRBV24-1,TRBD1,TRBJ2-1,TGTGCCACCAGTGATTCCGAGGGGGCCAGGGGTGAAGAGCAGTTCTTC,CATSDSEGARGEEQFF
-,TRBV10-2,-,TRBJ1-6,TGCGCCAGCAGTCAGGGTGATAATTCACCCCTCCACTTT,CASSQGDNSPLHF
-,TRBV6-5,TRBD1,TRBJ2-7,TGTGCCAGCAGTAGAAACAGGGGGGACGAGCAGTACTTC,CASSRNRGDEQYF
-,TRBV19,-,TRBJ1-5,TGTGCCAGTAGTATAGTTCAACAGGATAATCAGCCCCAGCATTTT,CASSIVQQDNQPQHF
few,TRBV3-1/TRBV3-2,-,TRBJ1-4,TGTGCCAGCAGCCCCGTAAGCGAAAAACTGTTTTTT,CASSPVSEKLFF
-,TRBV7-8,-,TRBJ1-5,TGTGCCAGCAGTTTGGCAGGGCTCGGCAATCAGCCCCAGCATTTT,CASSLAGLGNQPQHF
-,TRBV7-2,-,TRBJ2-5,TGTGCCAGCAGCTTTGGAGGGGTCGGTGGAGAGACCCAGTACTTC,CASSFGGVGGETQYF
-,TRBV5-6,-,TRBJ1-3,TGTGCCAGCAGCTTGTGGAGTCTCGGCGGATTGAGCTCTGGAAACACCATATATTTT,CASSLWSLGGLSSGNTIYF
-,TRBV3-1/TRBV3-2,TRBD2,TRBJ2-5,TGTGCCAGCAGCCTATTTAGCGGGGGGGCCTCGGGGACCCAGTACTTC,CASSLFSGGASGTQYF
-,TRBV4-1,-,TRBJ1-4,TGCGCCAGCAGCCAACTACGTCGTGCAACTAATGAAAAACTGTTTTTT,CASSQLRRATNEKLFF
-,TRBV4-1,TRBD1,TRBJ1-1,TGCGCCAGCAGCCACCCAGGGGGCGGCACTGAAGCTTTCTTT,CASSHPGGGTEAFF
-,TRBV5-1,-,TRBJ1-3,TGCGCCAGCAGCTTGACGGGGAACGGAAACACCATATATTTT,CASSLTGNGNTIYF
-,TRBV7-6,TRBD2,TRBJ2-2,TGTGCCAGCAGCTTTAAGCGGGGGTCCTCGGACACCGGGGAGCTGTTTTTT,CASSFKRGSSDTGELFF
-,TRBV10-3,TRBD2,TRBJ2-3,TGTGCCATCAGGGGGACTAGCGGGGGAGCATCTAGCACAGATACGCAGTATTTT,CAIRGTSGGASSTDTQYF
-,TRBV5-8,TRBD1,TRBJ2-7,TGTGCCAGCAGCCCGGATTCCCCCGGGACAGGGGGTTTTCACGAGCAGTACTTC,CASSPDSPGTGGFHEQYF
once,TRBV19,TRBD2,TRBJ2-5,TGTGCCAGTAGTATAGGCCCTAGCGGGGGCGAGACCCAGTACTTC,CASSIGPSGGETQYF
-,TRBV19,-,TRBJ1-1,TGTGCCAGCAGCGGACAGTGGGCCGCTGAAGCTTTCTTT,CASSGQWAAEAFF
-,TRBV19,TRBD2,TRBJ2-7,TGTGCCAGTAGTATGGGACTAGCTTCCGAGCAGTACTTC,CASSMGLASEQYF
-,TRBV19,-,TRBJ1-2,TGTGCCAGTAGTAATTTGGGGGGAGGCTACACCTTC,CASSNLGGGYTF
-,TRBV4-3,TRBD1,TRBJ1-2,TGCGCCAGCAGCCAAGATCACGGACAGGGCAACTATGGCTACACCTTC,CASSQDHGQGNYGYTF
-,TRBV13,TRBD1,TRBJ1-6,TGTGCCAGCAGCTCTACCGGGACAGGAGTTTATAATTCACCCCTCCACTTT,CASSSTGTGVYNSPLHF
-,TRBV5-6,TRBD1,TRBJ2-2,TGTGCCAGCAGCTTCTACAGGGGGCTTCAGGGCGGGGAGCTGTTTTTT,CASSFYRGLQGGELFF
-,TRBV4-1,TRBD2,TRBJ2-1,TGCGCCAGCAGCCTCCGGGACTATGCGGCCTACAATGAGCAGTTCTTC,CASSLRDYAAYNEQFF
-,TRBV6-5,TRBD1,TRBJ1-4,TGTGCCAGCAGTTACGGGACAGGGGGCAATGAAAAACTGTTTTTT,CASSYGTGGNEKLFF
-,TRBV30,TRBD2,TRBJ2-3,TGTGCCTGGGTTACTAGCGGGTTTTACACAGATACGCAGTATTTT,CAWVTSGFYTDTQYF
-,TRBV10-3,TRBD2,TRBJ2-3,TGTGCCATCAGTGAGGCGGGGGGAACAGATACGCAGTATTTT,CAISEAGGTDTQYF
-,TRBV11-3,-,TRBJ2-3,TGTGCCAGCAGCTTATTACGGGGGAGCACAGATACGCAGTATTTT,CASSLLRGSTDTQYF
-,TRBV10-2,TRBD1,TRBJ2-2,TGCGCCAGCATACAGGGGGAGTACACCGGGGAGCTGTTTTTT,CASIQGEYTGELFF
-,TRBV4-1,TRBD1,TRBJ1-5,TGCGCCAGCAGCCAAGAGGGGACAGGGACAAATCAGCCCCAGCATTTT,CASSQEGTGTNQPQHF